One sample yielded the 4 T cell receptor beta chains listed below, sequenced in a study of T cell repertoires in cytomegalovirus infection. MiXCR was run by TCRdb on the reads, yielding one entry per CDR3 protein. The repertoire holds under 800,000 distinct CDR3 sequences, with approximately 24% as singletons. The specimen was CD8+ T cells from PBMCs. The receptors come from a human donor in good health (CMV status not recorded). Some clones in this sample may be carry-over from other donors' samples.

This clonotype has ten or more counts. This chain uses TRBV12-3 or TRBV12-4 with TRBJ1-5; D is unresolved. The germline V and J ends were trimmed by 5 bases and 0 bases, with 20 bases remaining between them. The CDR3 length is 18 residues. The CDR3 loop is CASSLRDLTSNSNQPQHF. For the CDR3, the DNA is TGTGCCAGCAGTCTCAGAGATCTAACTTCCAATAGCAATCAGCCCCAGCATTTT.

This clonotype was detected only a few times. The rearrangement links TRBV12-3 or TRBV12-4 to TRBJ1-1, with D perhaps TRBD1 (5 bases). The V gene lost 6 bases and the J gene lost 2 bases, with 16 bases spanning the gap. This CDR3 region has 15 residues. The CDR3 DNA reads as TGTGCCAGCAGGCCACTGGGGCCACGAAACACTGAAGCTTTCTTT. This sequence encodes CASRPLGPRNTEAFF.

This clonotype turned up a few times. CDR3 DNA sequence: TGTGCCAGCAGCTCACAGGGGGCCAGGGAGCAGTTCTTC. This gives the protein CASSSQGAREQFF. This sequence joins TRBV5-6 and TRBJ2-1; TRBD1 matches 9 bases. CDR3 length: 13 residues. Germline CDR1 and CDR2: SGHDT and YYEEEE. Trimming at V came to 3 bases and at J to 10 bases, leaving 5 bases not matched to a gene. Filled out from reference TRBV5-6 and TRBJ2-1, the complete variable domain reads DAGVTQSPTHLIKTRGQQVTLRCSPKSGHDTVSWYQQALGQGPQFIFQYYEEEERQRGNFPDRFSGHQFPNYSSELNVNALLLGDSALYLCASSSQGAREQFFGPGTRLTVL.

Only one count was recorded for this clonotype. It may be a read error: a sequence one base away is much more abundant. This chain joins TRBV7-6 and TRBJ2-5; TRBD1 is a possible D gene (5 bases). CDR1 SGHVS and CDR2 FNYEAQ come from the germline V gene. The CDR3 spans 15 residues. The CDR3 DNA is TGTGTCAGCAGCTTATCAGGGCCCGTGGCGGAGACCCAGTACTTC. Translated: CVSSLSGPVAETQYF.